This passage covers 17 T cell receptor beta chains from one sample sequenced in a study of yellow fever vaccine responses in identical twins (dated by TCRdb to the late 2010s). Libraries were built with RT-PCR. The listed sequencing device is Illumina HiSeq 2500. TCRdb reworked the public reads: Q25 trimming with fastp, MiXCR clone assembly, productive beta chains retained. CDR3 protein duplicates are merged, each entry listing the most common genes and DNA. The sample includes about 19,000 distinct CDR3 sequences, with roughly 78% observed a single time. The ten largest clonotypes hold more than 2% of the sample. The sample consisted of T cells from blood (PBMCs), unsorted or a sorted subset (not recorded which), taken before or after yellow fever vaccination (not recorded which). Receptors originate from a woman aged 18-30 years who received the yellow fever vaccine. Donor details come from another sample of the same person, matched by shared clones.

The chain couples TRBV28 to TRBJ1-6; 10 bases align to TRBD1. The V gene's germline CDR1 is MDHEN and CDR2 SYDVKM. The V gene end was trimmed by 6 bases and the J gene end by 10 bases; junction bases not matched to a gene: 9. CDR3 size: 15 residues. For the CDR3, the DNA is TGTGCCAGCAGGGGACAGGGGATGGAAAGCTCACCCCTCCACTTT. Translating it yields CASRGQGMESSPLHF.

The table lists this clonotype with a few counts. The rearrangement uses TRBV29-1 and TRBJ2-5; D remains unclear. Deletions cut 5 bases from V and 0 bases from J, with 13 bases between. The CDR3 extends over 14 amino acids. CDR1 SQVTM and CDR2 ANQGSEA come from the germline V gene. The CDR3: CSVTTMRHQETQYF. For the CDR3, the DNA is TGCAGCGTTACCACGATGAGGCACCAAGAGACCCAGTACTTC.

Concerning this clonotype itself: Its ends do not fully match the called genes, so a read error is possible. The chain's CDR3 is CASSPAGNSEAFF. The CDR3 coding sequence is TGTGCCAGTAGCCCCGCCGGGAACTCTGAAGCTTTCTTT. The chain employs TRBV19 and TRBJ1-1; D not resolved. Germline values: CDR1 LNHDA, CDR2 SQIVND (reference sequence). The CDR3 is 13 residues long.

The V and J genes are TRBV5-1 and TRBJ1-2; the D is unclear. Germline CDR1 SGHRS, CDR2 YFSETQ. The CDR3 runs 16 residues. V was pared by 0 bases and J by 4 bases, with 16 bases between. In DNA, the CDR3 is TGCGCCAGCAGCTTGGTGGGCTGGGATTCCCTCTATGGCTACACCTTC. Encoded protein: CASSLVGWDSLYGYTF.

This chain uses TRBV5-6 with TRBJ1-1; maybe TRBD1 (5 bases). The V end was cut by 4 bases, the J end by 1 base, with 11 bases between. The CDR3 is made up of 14 amino acids. Per germline, CDR1 SGHDT and CDR2 YYEEEE. The CDR3 DNA reads TGTGCCAGCAGCCCGGCCGGGACGAACACTGAAGCTTTCTTT. This translates into CASSPAGTNTEAFF. The whole variable domain, remainder taken from reference TRBV5-6 and TRBJ1-1, is DAGVTQSPTHLIKTRGQQVTLRCSPKSGHDTVSWYQQALGQGPQFIFQYYEEEERQRGNFPDRFSGHQFPNYSSELNVNALLLGDSALYLCASSPAGTNTEAFFGQGTRLTVV.

The chain employs TRBV6-2 or TRBV6-3 and TRBJ2-1; TRBD2 matches at 10 bases. The CDR3 covers 14 residues. V lost 6 bases, J lost 7 bases, and 6 bases stayed unmatched. Germline values: CDR1 MNHEY, CDR2 SVGEGT. The CDR3: CASRSGGASNEQFF. The CDR3 DNA reads as TGTGCCAGCAGGAGCGGGGGGGCAAGTAATGAGCAGTTCTTC.

This clonotype has a handful of counts. V and J are TRBV5-1 and TRBJ2-7; D is ambiguous. Germline loops: CDR1 SGHRS, CDR2 YFSETQ. V dropped 0 bases and J dropped 2 bases, with 9 bases sitting between them. The CDR3 is 14 amino acids. CDR3 sequence: CASSLVSVTYEQYF. CDR3 DNA sequence: TGCGCCAGCAGCTTGGTGTCGGTAACCTACGAGCAGTACTTC.

The V gene is TRBV20-1, the J gene TRBJ2-7; 8 bases match TRBD2. After removal of 1 base from V and 2 bases from J, the junction contained 7 bases not matched to a gene. The CDR3 is made up of 15 amino acids. Germline CDR1 DFQATT, CDR2 SNEGSKA (reference sequence). The CDR3 DNA is TGCAGTGCTAGAGGTTACCGGGAGGGAACCTACGAGCAGTACTTC. Its protein is CSARGYREGTYEQYF.

V is TRBV24-1 and J is TRBJ1-5, with D possibly being TRBD1 (6 bases). The V gene's germline CDR1 is KGHDR and CDR2 SFDVKD. The CDR3 is 15 residues long. V lost 5 bases to trimming and J lost 4 bases, with 14 bases between them. DNA of the CDR3: TGTGCCACCAGTGCCTCTACCACAGGGAATCAGCCCCAGCATTTT. It is translated as CATSASTTGNQPQHF.

The chain uses TRBV18 and TRBJ2-2; the D is unclear. The V end was cut by 1 base, the J end by 1 base, with 7 bases between. This CDR3 spans 15 amino acids. Germline CDR1 reads KGHSH; CDR2 reads LQKENI. The CDR3 nucleotides read TGTGCCAGCTCACCACTCCGAGGGAACACCGGGGAGCTGTTTTTT. It encodes CASSPLRGNTGELFF. The complete variable domain, with remaining parts taken from reference TRBV18 and TRBJ2-2, reads NAGVMQNPRHLVRRRGQEARLRCSPMKGHSHVYWYRQLPEEGLKFMVYLQKENIIDESGMPKERFSAEFPKEGPSILRIQQVVRGDSAAYFCASSPLRGNTGELFFGEGSRLTVL.

The gene calls are TRBV10-3 and TRBJ2-6, with D maybe TRBD1 (5 bases). The CDR3 consists of 17 residues. V was cut by 3 bases and J by 0 bases, with 12 bases left in between. CDR1 is ENHRY and CDR2 is SYGVKD in the germline V gene. CDR3 region: CAISDQGFSSGANVLTF. The DNA of the CDR3 is TGTGCCATCAGTGATCAGGGATTTAGCTCTGGGGCCAACGTCCTGACTTTC.

The rearrangement joins TRBV12-3 or TRBV12-4 to TRBJ1-5; D gene ambiguous. Trimming took off 5 bases at V and 0 bases at J, with 2 bases between the two ends. The CDR3 length is 12 residues. The CDR3 spells CASSNSNQPQHF. As DNA, the CDR3 is TGTGCCAGCAGTAATAGCAATCAGCCCCAGCATTTT.

This clonotype was counted a few times. The rearrangement joins TRBV20-1 to TRBJ2-1, with 7 bases matching TRBD2. The CDR3 has 15 residues. Trimming removed 6 bases from V and 1 base from J; junction bases left unmatched: 9. Germline CDR1 reads DFQATT; CDR2 reads SNEGSKA (reference sequence). The CDR3 nucleotides read TGCAGTGCAACGGAGGGGACTACTTCCTACAATGAGCAGTTCTTC. This encodes CSATEGTTSYNEQFF.

The chain couples TRBV20-1 to TRBJ2-4; tentatively, D is TRBD1 (5 bases). V gave up 0 bases and J gave up 1 base, with 10 bases separating them. This CDR3 spans 15 amino acids. Germline values: CDR1 DFQATT, CDR2 SNEGSKA (reference sequence). The CDR3 loop is CSAREDSFAKNIQYF. CDR3 nucleotide sequence: TGCAGTGCTAGAGAAGACAGCTTTGCCAAAAACATTCAGTACTTC.

This clonotype was picked up a small number of times. CDR3 sequence: CSARPAYEQFF. Written as DNA, the CDR3 is TGCAGTGCTAGACCGGCTTATGAGCAGTTCTTC. The chain employs TRBV20-1 and TRBJ2-1, with no clear D. The CDR3 consists of 11 residues. The V and J ends lost 2 bases and 8 bases respectively, with 7 bases between them. Germline CDR1 DFQATT, CDR2 SNEGSKA (reference sequence).

V usage is TRBV4-1 and J usage is TRBJ2-7; D is unresolved. V lost 0 bases, J lost 5 bases, and 8 bases lay in between. The CDR3 has 13 amino acids. Germline assignment: CDR1 MGHRA and CDR2 YSYEKL. Here the CDR3 reads CASSQDYEDEQYF. In DNA, the CDR3 is TGCGCCAGCAGCCAAGATTACGAGGACGAGCAGTACTTC.

This chain uses TRBV5-1 with TRBJ2-7, with 12 bases aligning to TRBD1. Trimming removed 4 bases from V and 3 bases from J; junction bases left unmatched: 5. CDR3 length: 15 amino acids. Looked up from germline, CDR1 is SGHRS and CDR2 is YFSETQ. CDR3 bases: TGCGCCAGCAGCAACCGGGACAGGGGGCGCTACGAGCAGTACTTC. It encodes CASSNRDRGRYEQYF.